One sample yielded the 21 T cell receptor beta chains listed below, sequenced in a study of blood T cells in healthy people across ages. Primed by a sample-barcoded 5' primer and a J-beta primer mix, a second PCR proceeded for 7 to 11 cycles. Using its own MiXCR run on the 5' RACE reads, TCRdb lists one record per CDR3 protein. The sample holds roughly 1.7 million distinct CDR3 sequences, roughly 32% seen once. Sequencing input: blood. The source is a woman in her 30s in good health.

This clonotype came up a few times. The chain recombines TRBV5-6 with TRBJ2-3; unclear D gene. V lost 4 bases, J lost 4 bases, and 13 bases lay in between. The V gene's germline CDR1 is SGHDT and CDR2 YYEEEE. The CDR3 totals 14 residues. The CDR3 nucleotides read TGTGCCAGCAGCCGCCGGAGTTTAGCAGATACGCAGTATTTT. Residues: CASSRRSLADTQYF.

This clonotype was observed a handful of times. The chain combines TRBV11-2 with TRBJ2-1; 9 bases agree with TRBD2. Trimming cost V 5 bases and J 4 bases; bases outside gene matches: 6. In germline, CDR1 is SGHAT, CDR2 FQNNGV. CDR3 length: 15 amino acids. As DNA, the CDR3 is TGTGCCAGCAGCGTAATAGCGGGGGAGTACAATGAGCAGTTCTTC. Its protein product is CASSVIAGEYNEQFF.

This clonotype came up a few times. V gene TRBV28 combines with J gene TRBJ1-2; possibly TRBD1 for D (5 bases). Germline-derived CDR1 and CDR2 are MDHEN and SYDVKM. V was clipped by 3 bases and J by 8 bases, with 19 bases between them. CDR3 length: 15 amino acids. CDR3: CASSFGRGPVGGYTF. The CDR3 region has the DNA TGTGCCAGCAGTTTCGGAAGGGGCCCCGTGGGAGGCTACACCTTC.

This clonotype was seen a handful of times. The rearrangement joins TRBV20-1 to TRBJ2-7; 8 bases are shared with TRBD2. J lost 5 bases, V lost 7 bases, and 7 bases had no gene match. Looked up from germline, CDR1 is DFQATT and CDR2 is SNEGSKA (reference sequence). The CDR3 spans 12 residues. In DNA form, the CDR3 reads TGCAGTGTCGGGGGACTAGATAACGAGCAGTACTTC. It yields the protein CSVGGLDNEQYF.

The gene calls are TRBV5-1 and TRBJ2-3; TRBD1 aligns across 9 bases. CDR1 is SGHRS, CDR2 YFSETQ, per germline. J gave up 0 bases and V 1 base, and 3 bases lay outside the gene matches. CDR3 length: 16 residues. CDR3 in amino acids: CASSLNGQGSTDTQYF. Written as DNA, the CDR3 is TGCGCCAGCAGCTTGAACGGACAGGGGAGCACAGATACGCAGTATTTT.

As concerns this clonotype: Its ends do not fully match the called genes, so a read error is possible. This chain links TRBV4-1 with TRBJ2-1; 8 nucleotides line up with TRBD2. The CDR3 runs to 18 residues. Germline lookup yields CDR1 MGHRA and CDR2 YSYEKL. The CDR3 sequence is CASSQARGPAGGLNGQFF. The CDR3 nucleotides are TGCGCCAGCAGCCAAGCCCGAGGTCCGGCGGGGGGCCTCAATGGGCAGTTCTTC.

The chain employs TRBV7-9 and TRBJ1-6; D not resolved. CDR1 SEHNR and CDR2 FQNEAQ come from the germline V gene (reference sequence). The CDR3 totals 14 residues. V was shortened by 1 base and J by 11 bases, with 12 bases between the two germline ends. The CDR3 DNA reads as TGTGCCAGCAGCTTAGAACGGACCAAGGCACCCCTCCACTTT. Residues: CASSLERTKAPLHF.

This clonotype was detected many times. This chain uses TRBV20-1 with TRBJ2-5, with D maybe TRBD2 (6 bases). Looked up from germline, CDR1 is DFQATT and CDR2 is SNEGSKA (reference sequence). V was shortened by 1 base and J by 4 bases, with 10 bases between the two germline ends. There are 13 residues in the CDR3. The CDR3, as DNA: TGCAGTGCTAGAGCTGGAGGGTCAGAGACCCAGTACTTC. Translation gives CSARAGGSETQYF.

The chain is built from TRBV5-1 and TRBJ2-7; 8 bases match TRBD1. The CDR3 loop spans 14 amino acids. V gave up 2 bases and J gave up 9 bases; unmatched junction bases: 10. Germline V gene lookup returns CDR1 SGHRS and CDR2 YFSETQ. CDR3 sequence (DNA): TGCGCCAGCAGCTTAAGACAGGGGTCGTCTGGGCAGTACTTC. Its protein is CASSLRQGSSGQYF.

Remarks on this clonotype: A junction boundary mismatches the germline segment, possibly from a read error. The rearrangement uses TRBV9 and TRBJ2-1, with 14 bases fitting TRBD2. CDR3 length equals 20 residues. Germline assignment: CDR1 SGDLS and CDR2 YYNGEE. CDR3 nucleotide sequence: TGTACCAGCGGCGCAGATCCCTCGGGACTAGCGGGAGTCTTAGGCAATGAGCAGTTCTTC. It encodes CTSGADPSGLAGVLGNEQFF. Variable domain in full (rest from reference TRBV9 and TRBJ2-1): DSGVTQTPKHLITATGQRVTLRCSPRSGDLSVYWYQQSLDQGLQFLIQYYNGEERAKGNILERFSAQQFPDLHSELNLSSLELGDSALYFCTSGADPSGLAGVLGNEQFFGPGTRLTVL.

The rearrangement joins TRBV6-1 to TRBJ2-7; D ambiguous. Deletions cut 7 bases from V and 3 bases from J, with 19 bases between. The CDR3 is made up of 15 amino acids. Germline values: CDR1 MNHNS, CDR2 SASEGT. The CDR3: CASMILGRLSYEQYF. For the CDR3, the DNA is TGTGCCAGCATGATATTGGGTCGGCTTAGCTACGAGCAGTACTTC.

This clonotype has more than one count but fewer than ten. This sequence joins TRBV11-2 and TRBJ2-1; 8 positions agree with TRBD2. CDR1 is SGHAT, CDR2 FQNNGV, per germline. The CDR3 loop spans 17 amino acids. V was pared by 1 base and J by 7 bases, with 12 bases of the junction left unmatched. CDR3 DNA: TGTGCCAGCAGCTTAGCCCCGTTAGCGGGGACGGGTAATGAGCAGTTCTTC. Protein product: CASSLAPLAGTGNEQFF.

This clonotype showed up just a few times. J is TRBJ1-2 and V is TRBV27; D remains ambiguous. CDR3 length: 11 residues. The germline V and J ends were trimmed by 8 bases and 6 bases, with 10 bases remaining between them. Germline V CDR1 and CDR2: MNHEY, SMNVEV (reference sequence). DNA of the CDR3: TGTGCCAGCGGCCGGGCCCATGGCTACACCTTC. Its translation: CASGRAHGYTF.

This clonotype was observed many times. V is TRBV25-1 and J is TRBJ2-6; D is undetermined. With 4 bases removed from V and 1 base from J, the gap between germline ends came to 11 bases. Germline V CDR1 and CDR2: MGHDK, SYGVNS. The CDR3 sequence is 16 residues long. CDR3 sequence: CASSGRLQSGANVLTF. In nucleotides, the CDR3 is TGTGCCAGCAGTGGTCGACTGCAATCTGGGGCCAACGTCCTGACTTTC.

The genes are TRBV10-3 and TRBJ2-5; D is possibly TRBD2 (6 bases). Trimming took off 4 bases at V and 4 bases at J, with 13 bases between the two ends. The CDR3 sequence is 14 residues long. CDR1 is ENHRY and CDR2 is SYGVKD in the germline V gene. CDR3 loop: CAISATRAGETQYF. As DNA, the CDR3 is TGTGCCATCAGTGCGACTAGGGCGGGAGAGACCCAGTACTTC.

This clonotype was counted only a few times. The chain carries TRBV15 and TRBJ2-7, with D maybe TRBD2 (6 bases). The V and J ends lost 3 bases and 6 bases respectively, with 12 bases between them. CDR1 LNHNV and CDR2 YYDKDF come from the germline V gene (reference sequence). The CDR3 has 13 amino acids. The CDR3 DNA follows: TGTGCCACCAGCAGCGGACCCGGGGGCGAGCAGTACTTC. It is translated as CATSSGPGGEQYF.

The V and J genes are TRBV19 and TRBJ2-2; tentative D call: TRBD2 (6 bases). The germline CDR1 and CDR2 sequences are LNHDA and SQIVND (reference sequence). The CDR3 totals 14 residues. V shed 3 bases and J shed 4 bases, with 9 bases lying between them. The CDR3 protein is CASSMGEATGELFF. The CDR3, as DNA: TGTGCCAGTAGTATGGGGGAGGCCACCGGGGAGCTGTTTTTT.

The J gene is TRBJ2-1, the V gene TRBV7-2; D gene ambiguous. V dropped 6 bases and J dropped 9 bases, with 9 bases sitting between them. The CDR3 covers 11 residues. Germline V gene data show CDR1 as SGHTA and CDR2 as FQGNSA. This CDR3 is CASRRVSEQFF. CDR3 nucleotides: TGTGCCAGCAGGCGTGTGTCTGAGCAGTTCTTC.

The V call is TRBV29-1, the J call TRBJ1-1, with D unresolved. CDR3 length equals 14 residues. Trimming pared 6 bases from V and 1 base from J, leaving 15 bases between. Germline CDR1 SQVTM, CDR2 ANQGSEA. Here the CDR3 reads CSVALHHPNTEAFF. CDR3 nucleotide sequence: TGCAGCGTAGCTCTACACCACCCGAACACTGAAGCTTTCTTT.

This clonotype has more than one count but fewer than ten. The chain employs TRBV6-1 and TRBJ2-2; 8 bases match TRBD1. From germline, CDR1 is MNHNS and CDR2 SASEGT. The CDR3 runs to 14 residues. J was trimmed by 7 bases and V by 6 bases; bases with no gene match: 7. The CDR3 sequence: CASSPRGQVGELFF. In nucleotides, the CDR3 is TGTGCCAGCAGCCCCAGGGGGCAGGTCGGGGAGCTGTTTTTT.

Written as DNA, the CDR3 is TGTGCCAGCAGCCCCCCTTTGGGTGGGGGGGAGACCCAGTACTTC. This sequence encodes CASSPPLGGGETQYF. The chain employs TRBV3-1 and TRBJ2-5, with D tentatively TRBD2 (6 bases). Germline-derived CDR1 and CDR2 are LGHDT and YNNKEL (reference sequence). The V gene lost 4 bases and the J gene lost 5 bases, with 17 bases spanning the gap. This CDR3 has 15 residues.